The clone carrying this T cell receptor (beta chain) has ten or more counts. What it binds is not known. A much larger clone lies one base from this, so it may be a read error. Time point in this sample: sample taken at primary tumor resection. Researchers sequenced whole RNA taken from tumor, nontumor lung or frozen PBMC without sorting. Per germline, CDR1 MDHEN and CDR2 SYDVKM. CDR3 length: 14 residues. On each TCR cDNA molecule, a unique molecular identifier was present. From the 5' RACE reads, TCRdb called clonotypes with MiXCR, one entry per CDR3 protein. This table holds 22,000 or so distinct CDR3 sequences, 3.5% to 5.5% found once. The source of the sample is a study of spatial heterogeneity in lung cancer. Study details: Alpha-chain sequences were detected in numbers that were consistently lower than beta-chain sequences.

Study results and caveats: Among blood samples, ubiquitous expanded tumor TCRs appeared more at resection than at follow-up.

This TCR was sampled from a male donor with early-stage non-small cell lung cancer. Here the sequenced sample was PBMCs, taken at surgery. The rearrangement links TRBV28 to TRBJ2-7, with 7 bases identical to TRBD1. CDR3 DNA: TGTGCCGGCAGGAAGGGACAGATTCGTTACGAGCAGTACTTC. This gives the protein CAGRKGQIRYEQYF.